Listed here are 6 T cell receptor beta chains from one sample, sequenced in a study of OX40 agonist ivuxolimab in advanced cancers. Here immunoSEQ multiplex PCR was the method, and the copy in TCRdb shows in-frame clones only, minus some. The sample lists 70,000 or so clones, just over 90% occurring once. The sequencing used CD4+ or CD8+ T cells sorted from blood, collected in a trial of the OX40 agonist ivuxolimab. These receptors were obtained from an adult with an advanced solid tumor such as melanoma, head and neck, liver or kidney cancer.

This sequence joins TRBV28 and TRBJ1-2; D gene unclear. The V gene lost 3 bases and the J gene lost 2 bases, with 7 bases spanning the gap. The germline gives CDR1 MDHEN, CDR2 SYDVKM. This CDR3 contains 13 residues. CDR3 nucleotide sequence: TGTGCCAGCAGTTTGGGTCGAAACTATGGCTACACCTTC. Protein sequence: CASSLGRNYGYTF.

The CDR3 here is CASSSPRTSGTVSYEQYF. CDR3 coding DNA: TGTGCCAGCAGTTCACCTCGGACTAGCGGGACGGTTTCCTACGAGCAGTACTTC. This chain joins TRBV28 and TRBJ2-7, with TRBD2 matching 12 bases. The CDR3 is 18 amino acids. In germline, CDR1 is MDHEN, CDR2 SYDVKM. The J segment lost 1 base and the V segment lost 4 bases, leaving 11 bases of the junction unmatched.

This chain connects TRBV6-1 to TRBJ1-5; maybe TRBD1 (5 bases). Germline V gene sequence: CDR1 MNHNS, CDR2 SASEGT. The V end was cut by 5 bases, the J end by 7 bases, with 18 bases between. CDR3 length equals 15 residues. This CDR3 is CASSRRGGDRQPQHF. DNA for the CDR3: TGTGCCAGCAGTAGGCGGGGGGGGGATAGGCAGCCCCAGCATTTT.

V and J are TRBV11-2 and TRBJ2-1; 8 nucleotides line up with TRBD2. Per the germline V gene, CDR1 is SGHAT and CDR2 is FQNNGV. The V segment lost 4 bases and the J segment 5 bases; nucleotides outside the gene matches: 1. The CDR3 runs 13 residues. DNA of the CDR3: TGTGCCAGCAGCTCGGGACTAGACAATGAGCAGTTCTTC. Amino acids: CASSSGLDNEQFF.

V and J are TRBV19 and TRBJ2-1; D gene uncertain. The CDR3 length is 13 residues. V was shortened by 4 bases and J by 8 bases, with 12 bases between the two germline ends. Germline values: CDR1 LNHDA, CDR2 SQIVND (reference sequence). The CDR3 DNA follows: TGTGCCAGTAGTACCCCGCTTGGGCATGAGCAGTTCTTC. Translated: CASSTPLGHEQFF.

This sequence joins TRBV6-5 and TRBJ1-1; 7 positions match TRBD1. The V and J ends lost 5 bases and 3 bases, in that order; junction bases with no gene match: 6. The CDR3 has 14 residues. Germline-derived CDR1 and CDR2 are MNHEY and SVGAGI. The DNA of the CDR3 is TGTGCCAGCAGTCCACCGGGACAGCACACTGAAGCTTTCTTT. This sequence encodes CASSPPGQHTEAFF.